The clone carrying this TCR beta chain appeared a single time. The sample belongs to a study of control samples from healthy donors and cancer patients. Here immunoSEQ multiplex PCR was the method, and the copy in TCRdb shows in-frame clones only, minus some. The sample carries about 120,000 clones, around 90% recorded once. The origin of this receptor is a man in his forties or fifties in good health. The material sequenced was blood.

CDR3 region: CATSPEIRDTFYEQYF. For the CDR3, the DNA is TGTGCCACCTCTCCTGAAATTCGGGACACTTTTTACGAGCAGTACTTC. The chain has TRBV24-1 and TRBJ2-7, with D possibly TRBD1 on 6 matching bases. Germline CDR1 KGHDR, CDR2 SFDVKD. CDR3 length equals 16 residues. V lost 9 bases, J lost 4 bases, and 24 bases lay in between.